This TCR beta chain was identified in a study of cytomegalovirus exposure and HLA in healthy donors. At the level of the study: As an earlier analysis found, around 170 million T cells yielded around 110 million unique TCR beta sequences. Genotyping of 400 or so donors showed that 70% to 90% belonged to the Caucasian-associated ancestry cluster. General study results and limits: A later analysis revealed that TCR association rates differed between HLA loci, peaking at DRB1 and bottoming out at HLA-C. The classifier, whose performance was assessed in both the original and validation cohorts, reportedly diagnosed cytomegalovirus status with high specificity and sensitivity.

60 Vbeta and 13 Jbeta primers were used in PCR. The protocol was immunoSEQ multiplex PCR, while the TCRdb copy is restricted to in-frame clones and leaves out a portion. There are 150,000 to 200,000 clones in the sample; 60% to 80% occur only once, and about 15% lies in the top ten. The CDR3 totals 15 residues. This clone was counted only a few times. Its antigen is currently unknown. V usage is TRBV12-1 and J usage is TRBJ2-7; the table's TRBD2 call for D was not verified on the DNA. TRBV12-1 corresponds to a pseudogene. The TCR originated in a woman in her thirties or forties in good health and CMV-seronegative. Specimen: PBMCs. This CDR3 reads CASSSGLSDRNEQYF. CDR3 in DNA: TGTGCCAGCAGCTCGGGGTTGTCGGACCGTAACGAGCAGTACTTC.